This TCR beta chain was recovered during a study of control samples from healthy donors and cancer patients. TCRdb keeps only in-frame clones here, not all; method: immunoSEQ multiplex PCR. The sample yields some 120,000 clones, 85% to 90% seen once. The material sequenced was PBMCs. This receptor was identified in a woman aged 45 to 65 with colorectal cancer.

CDR3 nucleotide sequence: TGTGCCAGCAGTGAAATGGGTCTTTATGGCTACACCTTC. Its translation is CASSEMGLYGYTF. The chain uses TRBV2 and TRBJ1-2; D uncertain. Trimming left V 2 bases short and J 5 bases short, with 9 bases between. The CDR3 totals 13 residues. Germline V gene data show CDR1 as SNHLY and CDR2 as FYNNEI.